The 30 T cell receptor beta chains given below trace back to one sample, sequenced in a study of blood T cell repertoires in COVID-19. The table came from immunoSEQ multiplex PCR; TCRdb's copy has only in-frame clones and leaves some out. The data show 150,000 or so clones, with about 81% seen just once and roughly 8.1% held by the top ten. Sequencing was performed on peripheral blood. All receptors derive from a woman in her seventies with acute or convalescent COVID-19.

V gene TRBV7-9 combines with J gene TRBJ1-1; 9 nucleotides agree with TRBD1. Germline assignment: CDR1 SEHNR and CDR2 FQNEAQ (reference sequence). The CDR3 extends over 13 amino acids. The J segment lost 8 bases and the V segment lost 6 bases, leaving 7 bases of the junction unmatched. The CDR3 reads CASRPTGGGEAFF. DNA for the CDR3: TGTGCCAGCAGACCAACAGGGGGCGGGGAAGCTTTCTTT.

This clone appeared a single time. The chain carries TRBV6-6 and TRBJ2-7; 9 bases map to TRBD1. CDR3 size: 14 residues. Trimming at V came to 1 base and at J to 2 bases, leaving 0 bases not matched to a gene. CDR1 is MNHNY and CDR2 is SVGAGI in the germline V gene (reference sequence). CDR3: CASSYWDRAYEQYF. The CDR3 DNA reads TGTGCCAGCAGTTACTGGGACAGGGCCTACGAGCAGTACTTC.

The chain has TRBV6-5 and TRBJ1-1, with 8 bases that match TRBD1. The CDR3 extends over 14 amino acids. Germline CDR1 MNHEY, CDR2 SVGAGI. V lost 4 bases and J lost 4; bases outside the gene matches: 5. The CDR3 DNA follows: TGTGCCAGCAGTTGGACTCAGGGGGCCACTGAAGCTTTCTTT. This sequence encodes CASSWTQGATEAFF.

This chain connects TRBV30 to TRBJ2-7; D may be TRBD2 (6 bases). The germline V gene encodes CDR1 GTSNPN and CDR2 SVGIG (reference sequence). The germline V and J ends were trimmed by 4 bases and 4 bases, with 20 bases remaining between them. This CDR3 has 15 residues. CDR3 sequence reads: CAWTRPEGTGYEQYF. CDR3 sequence (DNA): TGTGCCTGGACCCGACCGGAGGGCACGGGTTACGAGCAGTACTTC.

The rearrangement joins TRBV3-1 (or the pseudogene TRBV3-2) to TRBJ1-2, with 7 bases matching TRBD1. CDR3 size: 16 residues. The V gene end was trimmed by 0 bases and the J gene end by 5 bases; junction bases not matched to a gene: 9. From germline, CDR1 is LGHDT and CDR2 YNNKEL (reference sequence). As DNA, the CDR3 is TGTGCCAGCAGCCAAGATCCGGACAGGAATTTGTATGGCTACACCTTC. As protein: CASSQDPDRNLYGYTF.

The J gene is TRBJ1-2, the V gene TRBV4-3; D perhaps matches TRBD1 (5 bases). Germline V lookup: CDR1 LGHNA, CDR2 YSLEER. V lost 0 bases and J lost 8, with 13 bases in between. The CDR3 runs to 14 residues. CDR3 residues: CASSQDTGGGGYTF. In nucleotides, the CDR3 is TGCGCCAGCAGCCAAGATACCGGGGGTGGCGGCTACACCTTC.

In regard to this clone: Mismatch with germline at one junction end may stem from a read error. This rearrangement joins TRBV2 to TRBJ1-6; 8 positions agree with TRBD1. This CDR3 region has 15 residues. The germline CDR1 and CDR2 sequences are SNHLY and FYNNEI. Here the CDR3 DNA reads TGTGCCAGCAGTGCCGACAGGGGTAGGAATTCCCCCCTCCACTTT. Its translation is CASSADRGRNSPLHF.

The V call is TRBV6-2 or TRBV6-3, the J call TRBJ1-5; 9 bases agree with TRBD1. J was trimmed by 6 bases and V by 5 bases; bases with no gene match: 8. CDR1 and CDR2 (germline): MNHEY, SVGEGT. The CDR3 runs 15 residues. CDR3 amino acids: CASSQRTGVIQPQHF. The CDR3, as DNA: TGTGCCAGCAGTCAGAGGACAGGGGTTATTCAGCCCCAGCATTTT.

The chain joins TRBV5-6 to TRBJ2-1; 13 bases line up with TRBD2. The CDR3 contains 16 residues. CDR1 is SGHDT and CDR2 is YYEEEE in the germline V gene. Losses at the gene ends were 4 bases for V and 7 bases for J; bases not matched to a gene: 8. CDR3 region: CASSAITSGRVNEQFF. CDR3 DNA sequence: TGTGCCAGCAGCGCAATAACTAGCGGGAGGGTAAATGAGCAGTTCTTC.

This rearrangement joins TRBV29-1 to TRBJ1-3, with D possibly matching TRBD1 (6 bases). Trimming cost V 5 bases and J 2 bases, with 10 bases left between them. Germline V lookup: CDR1 SQVTM, CDR2 ANQGSEA. The CDR3 has 13 residues. The CDR3: CSVRGGTGNTIYF. The CDR3 DNA reads as TGCAGCGTTCGAGGGGGTACTGGAAACACCATATATTTT.

The chain joins TRBV7-2 to TRBJ1-6; D is perhaps TRBD1 (6 bases). This CDR3 has 14 residues. Trimming removed 2 bases at V and 7 bases at J, with 9 bases between. The germline gives CDR1 SGHTA, CDR2 FQGNSA. The CDR3 sequence: CASSLNRVNSPLHF. In DNA, the CDR3 is TGTGCCAGCAGCTTAAACAGGGTGAATTCACCCCTCCACTTT.

This chain joins TRBV7-8 and TRBJ1-1; D is unclear. The germline gives CDR1 SGHVS, CDR2 FQNEAQ. Deletions cut 5 bases from V and 5 bases from J, with 6 bases between. The CDR3 totals 11 residues. In nucleotides, the CDR3 is TGTGCCAGCAGCCGCCAAACTGAAGCTTTCTTT. It yields the protein CASSRQTEAFF.

This chain connects TRBV6-6 to TRBJ2-5; the match to TRBD2 covers 7 bases. V trimming: 5 bases; J trimming: 4 bases; junction bases outside the gene matches: 7. Germline V lookup: CDR1 MNHNY, CDR2 SVGAGI (reference sequence). The CDR3 is 14 amino acids. The CDR3 DNA reads TGTGCCAGCAGTCAGACTAGCTACGGAGAGACCCAGTACTTC. Residues: CASSQTSYGETQYF.

This rearrangement joins TRBV7-2 to TRBJ2-7; TRBD2 aligns across 10 bases. CDR1 is SGHTA, CDR2 FQGNSA, per germline. Trimming cost V 7 bases and J 3 bases; bases outside gene matches: 6. The CDR3 consists of 14 residues. CDR3 DNA: TGTGCCAGCACCGACAGACTAGCGGGCTACGAGCAGTACTTC. This codes for CASTDRLAGYEQYF.

This clone was counted once. The chain has TRBV5-1 and TRBJ1-3, with a possible D match to TRBD1 (6 bases). The CDR3 length is 17 residues. V was trimmed by 5 bases and J by 4 bases, leaving 22 bases between them. Germline CDR1 and CDR2: SGHRS and YFSETQ. The CDR3 loop reads CASSLRLQGTQGNTIYF. The CDR3 region has the DNA TGCGCCAGCAGTCTTCGCCTCCAGGGGACCCAGGGAAACACCATATATTTT.

This chain connects TRBV3-1 (or the pseudogene TRBV3-2) to TRBJ2-7; TRBD1 agrees at 7 bases. Trimming removed 4 bases from V and 2 bases from J; junction bases left unmatched: 11. This CDR3 region has 16 residues. Germline V gene data show CDR1 as LGHDT and CDR2 as YNNKEL (reference sequence). CDR3 loop: CASSRGLGTETYEQYF. The CDR3 coding sequence is TGTGCCAGCAGCCGAGGGCTTGGGACAGAGACCTACGAGCAGTACTTC.

The CDR3 is CASSYSGGSKNIQYF. The DNA for the CDR3 is TGTGCCAGCAGTTACTCTGGGGGGTCCAAAAACATTCAGTACTTC. The chain joins TRBV6-2 or TRBV6-3 to TRBJ2-4, with D possibly TRBD2 on 6 matching bases. Germline CDR1 is MNHEY and CDR2 is SVGEGT. The CDR3 is 15 amino acids. The ends were cut back, 0 bases at V and 2 bases at J, with 8 bases in the middle.

The table lists this clone with a count of one. The chain carries TRBV28 and TRBJ1-3, with 7 bases identical to TRBD1. The CDR3 totals 16 residues. Trimming took 6 bases from V and 0 from J; bases not matched to a gene: 8. Germline assignment: CDR1 MDHEN and CDR2 SYDVKM. Written as DNA, the CDR3 is TGTGCCAGCAGACTGGGACAGCTGAGCTCTGGAAACACCATATATTTT. Translating gives CASRLGQLSSGNTIYF.

The rearrangement joins TRBV18 to TRBJ1-2, with 10 nucleotides matching TRBD1. Germline loops: CDR1 KGHSH, CDR2 LQKENI. V shed 3 bases and J 2 bases; nucleotides not matched to a gene: 0. This CDR3 is built from 14 residues. As DNA, the CDR3 is TGTGCCAGCTCACCGGGACAGGGGAACTATGGCTACACCTTC. Encoded protein: CASSPGQGNYGYTF.

The chain has TRBV2 and TRBJ2-7; D is perhaps TRBD1 (6 bases). The CDR3 sequence is 14 residues long. V lost 4 bases and J 2 bases, leaving 12 bases between the germline ends. Germline V CDR1 and CDR2: SNHLY, FYNNEI. Here the CDR3 DNA reads TGTGCCAGCAGTGGACGGACAGACCCCTACGAGCAGTACTTC. Its translation: CASSGRTDPYEQYF.

The CDR3: CASSLTRVDFGNSPLHF. CDR3 nucleotide sequence: TGTGCCAGCAGCTTAACGAGGGTGGACTTTGGAAATTCACCCCTCCACTTT. The chain links TRBV7-3 to TRBJ1-6; the D is unclear. The CDR3 length is 17 residues. Germline V CDR1 and CDR2: SGHTA, FQGTGA. V gave up 0 bases and J gave up 7 bases, with 16 bases separating them.

The CDR3 reads CASRETGGLTEAFF. The CDR3 coding sequence is TGTGCCAGCAGAGAGACAGGGGGCCTCACTGAAGCTTTCTTT. V gene TRBV7-9 combines with J gene TRBJ1-1; 10 positions agree with TRBD1. This CDR3 comprises 14 residues. V shed 6 bases, J shed 4 bases, and the junction held 5 bases outside the gene matches. Germline assignment: CDR1 SEHNR and CDR2 FQNEAQ (reference sequence).

This rearrangement joins TRBV11-3 to TRBJ2-1; weak D call: TRBD1 (5 bases). CDR1 is SGHNT and CDR2 is YENEEA in the germline V gene. CDR3 length: 15 residues. V shed 1 base and J shed 0 bases, with 7 bases lying between them. The CDR3: CASSLGGASYNEQFF. CDR3 bases: TGTGCCAGCAGCTTAGGTGGGGCCTCCTACAATGAGCAGTTCTTC.

This clone was seen a handful of times. V is TRBV7-2 and J is TRBJ1-1; 7 positions match TRBD1. Unmatched junction bases numbered 6, after V lost 1 base and J lost 4 bases. Germline CDR1 and CDR2: SGHTA and FQGNSA. This CDR3 is 15 amino acids long. CDR3 sequence reads: CASSLGRQGVTEAFF. In DNA, the CDR3 is TGTGCCAGCAGCTTAGGTAGGCAGGGGGTCACTGAAGCTTTCTTT.

This chain uses TRBV14 with TRBJ1-2; D ambiguous. This CDR3 region has 13 residues. Germline CDR1 SGHDN, CDR2 FVKESK. Trimming took off 2 bases at V and 4 bases at J, with 8 bases between the two ends. For the CDR3, the DNA is TGTGCCAGCAGCCAACGGGTGAGCTATGGCTACACCTTC. The encoded protein is CASSQRVSYGYTF.

This rearrangement joins TRBV5-6 to TRBJ1-4, with D perhaps TRBD1 (6 bases). V was cut by 6 bases and J by 8 bases, with 20 bases left in between. This CDR3 is built from 15 residues. Germline assignment: CDR1 SGHDT and CDR2 YYEEEE. The CDR3 bases are TGTGCCAGCACCAGGGGCCGTCAATCTCTCGAAAAACTGTTTTTT. Protein sequence: CASTRGRQSLEKLFF.

The chain has TRBV30 and TRBJ1-4; D gene unclear. Germline V gene lookup returns CDR1 GTSNPN and CDR2 SVGIG (reference sequence). The CDR3 sequence is 10 residues long. Trimming pared 8 bases from V and 6 bases from J, leaving 7 bases between. In nucleotides, the CDR3 is TGTGCCGGCAAAGATGAAAAACTGTTTTTT. Encoded protein: CAGKDEKLFF.

The rearrangement uses TRBV7-9 and TRBJ1-5, with TRBD1 matching over 11 bases. V was pared by 5 bases and J by 0 bases, with 6 bases of the junction left unmatched. Germline assignment: CDR1 SEHNR and CDR2 FQNEAQ (reference sequence). This CDR3 is built from 17 residues. The CDR3 reads CASSPGQGASSNQPQHF. DNA of the CDR3: TGTGCCAGCAGCCCCGGACAGGGGGCATCTAGCAATCAGCCCCAGCATTTT. Full variable domain (rest looked up from reference TRBV7-9 and TRBJ1-5): DTGVSQNPRHKITKRGQNVTFRCDPISEHNRLYWYRQTLGQGPEFLTYFQNEAQLEKSRLLSDRFSAERPKGSFSTLEIQRTEQGDSAMYLCASSPGQGASSNQPQHFGDGTRLSIL.

This clone was detected once. The chain carries TRBV24-1 and TRBJ2-1, with 7 bases fitting TRBD2. The CDR3 runs to 16 residues. J lost 7 bases, V lost 4 bases, and 12 bases had no gene match. Germline-derived CDR1 and CDR2 are KGHDR and SFDVKD. This CDR3 is CATSDPGTKEENEQFF. CDR3 nucleotides: TGTGCCACCAGTGACCCAGGGACTAAGGAGGAGAATGAGCAGTTCTTC.

The CDR3 bases are TGTGCCAGTAGCCCCACATCCGGACAGGCCCAGCATTTT. It codes for CASSPTSGQAQHF. The chain carries TRBV19 and TRBJ1-5; TRBD1 aligns across 7 bases. Germline V CDR1 and CDR2: LNHDA, SQIVND (reference sequence). V dropped 6 bases and J dropped 11; count of bases not matched to a gene: 10. The CDR3 runs to 13 residues.